This T cell receptor (beta chain) emerged from a study of response to subunit inactivated influenza vaccine. Details on this clonotype: As yet, its antigen is unknown.

Germline lookup yields CDR1 ENHRY and CDR2 SYGVKD. CDR3 length equals 12 residues. Trimming pared 0 bases from V and 8 bases from J, leaving 6 bases between. Each CDR3 protein gets one entry after TCRdb re-called the RT-PCR reads with MiXCR. The data hold 500,000 to 600,000 distinct CDR3 sequences, with 14% observed a single time. Whole-study findings and limits: Each seasonal influenza vaccination, the authors suggested, recruits few new T cells.

The source is a man over 45 who received an inactivated influenza vaccine. This sequence joins TRBV10-3 and TRBJ2-3, with D unresolved. The input for sequencing was PBMCs from blood, taken 11 to 12 days after vaccination. CDR3 loop: CAISESVSTQYF. The CDR3 region has the DNA TGTGCCATCAGTGAGTCAGTGAGTACGCAGTATTTT.